What follows describes a single TCR beta chain. Patients having uncontrolled infection, another autoimmune disease, pregnancy or lactation were not included. This sample is drawn from a study of T cells in Graves' hyperthyroidism and ophthalmopathy. RNA transcripts gave rise to amplified TCR beta CDR3 regions. A set of HTBI primers served as the primers for a first-round RT-PCR of the TCR CDR3. Via MiXCR, TCRdb re-called the multiplex PCR reads, giving one row per CDR3 protein. This table has about 35,000 distinct CDR3 sequences, about 50% appearing once. The junction had 9 bases not matched to a gene; V was cut back by 6 bases and J by 5 bases. CDR3 length: 14 amino acids. Germline V gene data show CDR1 as MNHEY and CDR2 as SVGEGT.

The chain employs TRBV6-2 or TRBV6-3 and TRBJ2-5, with TRBD2 matching 7 bases. This clonotype originated in a woman aged 45 to 65 with Graves' hyperthyroidism that later progressed to Graves' ophthalmopathy. The sequencing input was blood. CDR3 bases: TGTGCCAGCAGAAACGCGGGAGTTGGTGAGACCCAGTACTTC. Translated: CASRNAGVGETQYF.